Below, one T cell receptor beta chain is given with its context. No antigen is known for it. Profiled with immunoSEQ multiplex PCR; TCRdb holds only in-frame clones, not every one. This sample has about 430,000 clones, with more than 80% found just once. The treatment is: approximately 18 received Ad26.COV2.S at low or high dose, single or two shots; about 5 received placebo; per-sample allocation not given. Following the first vaccine or placebo injection, samples were taken on day 63. Donation came from an adult in Boston who was aged 18-55 years. The CDR3 is made up of 11 amino acids. Trimming removed 5 bases at V and 3 bases at J, with 8 bases between. Germline V gene data show CDR1 as SQVTM and CDR2 as ANQGSEA. The sample belongs to a study of Ad26.COV2.S vaccination and SARS-CoV-2 variants. Background on the study: The study gave Ad26.COV2.S intramuscularly, once or twice 56 days apart.

Overall study results and limits: Recipients of vaccine and of placebo showed similar breadth of their non-spike TCR repertoires.

The specimen comprised peripheral blood, sampled in a trial of Ad26.COV2.S vaccine versus placebo. The receptor was isolated from a person between 18 and 65 years old who received the Ad26.COV2.S COVID-19 vaccine or a placebo. The chain has TRBV29-1 and TRBJ2-7, with a weak D call TRBD1 (6 bases). The CDR3 DNA sequence: TGCAGCGTTACAGGGCTCTACGAGCAGTACTTC. Amino acid sequence: CSVTGLYEQYF.